The sample holds a few counts of the clone carrying this TCR beta chain. What it recognizes is unknown. Together with a sample-barcoded 5' primer, a J-beta primer mix was included in a second PCR lasting roughly 6 to 12 cycles. Every cDNA molecule carried a tag from a template-switch adaptor bearing 12 random nucleotides. MiXCR was run by TCRdb on the 5' RACE reads, yielding one entry per CDR3 protein. The data show about 930,000 distinct CDR3 sequences, around 29% seen once. The sample originates from a study of blood T cells in healthy people across ages. Overall study results and limits: Higher diversity, along with more naive CD4+ cells, distinguished long-lived donors from aged donors.

Each sample yielded at least 6 million isolated PBMCs. Total RNA was isolated from each sample in quantities of at least 6 micrograms. Germline V lookup: CDR1 MNHEY, CDR2 SVGAGI. CDR3 length: 13 amino acids. Deletions cut 4 bases from V and 1 base from J, with 7 bases between. This sample was also put to use in a study of T cells of mothers and their children.

V is TRBV6-5 and J is TRBJ1-1; D call uncertain. The sequenced material came from blood. This TCR was recovered from a woman aged 40 to 49 in good health. In DNA, the CDR3 is TGTGCCAGCAGTTCCCCAGCGAACACTGAAGCTTTCTTT. It codes for CASSSPANTEAFF.